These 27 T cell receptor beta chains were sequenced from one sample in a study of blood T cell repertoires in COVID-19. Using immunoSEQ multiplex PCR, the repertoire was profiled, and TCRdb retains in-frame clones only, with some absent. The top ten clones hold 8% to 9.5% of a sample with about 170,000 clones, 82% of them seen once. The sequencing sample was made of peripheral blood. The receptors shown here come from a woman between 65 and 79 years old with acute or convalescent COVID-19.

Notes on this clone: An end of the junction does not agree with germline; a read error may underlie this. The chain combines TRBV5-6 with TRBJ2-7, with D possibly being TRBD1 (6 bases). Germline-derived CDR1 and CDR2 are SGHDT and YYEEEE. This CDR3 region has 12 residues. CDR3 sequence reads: CASSFGDTLFRF. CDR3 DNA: TGTGCCAGCAGCTTCGGGGACACCCTTTTCCGGTTC.

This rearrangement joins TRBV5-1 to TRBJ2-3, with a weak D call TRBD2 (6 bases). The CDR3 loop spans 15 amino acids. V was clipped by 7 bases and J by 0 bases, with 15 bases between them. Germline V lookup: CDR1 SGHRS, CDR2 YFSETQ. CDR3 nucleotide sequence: TGCGCCAGCCGCGGGGAAGCGGGCAGCACAGATACGCAGTATTTT. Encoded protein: CASRGEAGSTDTQYF. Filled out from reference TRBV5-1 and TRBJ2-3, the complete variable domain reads KAGVTQTPRYLIKTRGQQVTLSCSPISGHRSVSWYQQTPGQGLQFLFEYFSETQRNKGNFPGRFSGRQFSNSRSEMNVSTLELGDSALYLCASRGEAGSTDTQYFGPGTRLTVL.

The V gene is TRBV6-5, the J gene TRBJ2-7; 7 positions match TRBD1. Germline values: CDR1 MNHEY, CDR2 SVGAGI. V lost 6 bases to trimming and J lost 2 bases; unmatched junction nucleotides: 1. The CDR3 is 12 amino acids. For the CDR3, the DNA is TGTGCCAGCAGCCAGGGGGCCTACGAGCAGTACTTC. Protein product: CASSQGAYEQYF.

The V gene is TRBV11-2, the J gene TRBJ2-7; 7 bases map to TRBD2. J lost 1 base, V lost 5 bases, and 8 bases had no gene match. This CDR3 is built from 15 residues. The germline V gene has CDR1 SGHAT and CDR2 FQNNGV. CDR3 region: CASSRLSGRSYEQYF. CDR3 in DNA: TGTGCCAGCAGCCGACTTAGCGGGCGGTCCTACGAGCAGTACTTC. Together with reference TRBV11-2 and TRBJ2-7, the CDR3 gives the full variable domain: EAGVAQSPRYKIIEKRQSVAFWCNPISGHATLYWYQQILGQGPKLLIQFQNNGVVDDSQLPKDRFSAERLKGVDSTLKIQPAKLEDSAVYLCASSRLSGRSYEQYFGPGTRLTVT.

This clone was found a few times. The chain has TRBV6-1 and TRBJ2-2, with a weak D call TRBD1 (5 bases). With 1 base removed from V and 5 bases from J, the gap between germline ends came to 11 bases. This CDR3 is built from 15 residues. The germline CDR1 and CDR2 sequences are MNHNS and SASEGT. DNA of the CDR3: TGTGCCAGCAGTGAAGGTCCAGGGTTGACCGGGGAGCTGTTTTTT. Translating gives CASSEGPGLTGELFF.

The CDR3 nucleotides read TGTGCCAGCAGCTCGGGACAGGGGGCCCTAAATCAGCCCCAGCATTTT. Translation gives CASSSGQGALNQPQHF. The rearrangement uses TRBV4-2 and TRBJ1-5, with 12 bases matching TRBD1. Trimming cost V 5 bases and J 4 bases; bases outside gene matches: 6. Germline-derived CDR1 and CDR2 are LGHNA and YNFKEQ. CDR3 length: 16 residues.

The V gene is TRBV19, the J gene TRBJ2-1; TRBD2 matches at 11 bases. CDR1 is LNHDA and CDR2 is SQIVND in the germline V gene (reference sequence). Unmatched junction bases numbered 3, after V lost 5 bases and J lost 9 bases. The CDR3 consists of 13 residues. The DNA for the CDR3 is TGTGCCAGTAGTGTCGGGACTAGCGGTGAGCAGTTCTTC. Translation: CASSVGTSGEQFF.

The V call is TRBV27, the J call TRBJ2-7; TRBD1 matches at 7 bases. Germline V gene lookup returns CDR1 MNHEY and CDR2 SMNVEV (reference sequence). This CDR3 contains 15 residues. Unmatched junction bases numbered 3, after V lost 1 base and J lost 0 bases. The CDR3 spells CASSLWGQNSYEQYF. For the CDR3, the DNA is TGTGCCAGCAGTTTATGGGGACAGAACTCCTACGAGCAGTACTTC.

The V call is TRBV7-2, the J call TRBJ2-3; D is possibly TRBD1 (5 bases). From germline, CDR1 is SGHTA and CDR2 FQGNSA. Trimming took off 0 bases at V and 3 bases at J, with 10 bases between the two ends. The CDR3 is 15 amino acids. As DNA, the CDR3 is TGTGCCAGCAGCTTAGCGCCAGGGTGGACAGATACGCAGTATTTT. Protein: CASSLAPGWTDTQYF. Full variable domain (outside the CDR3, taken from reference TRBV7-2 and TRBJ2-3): GAGVSQSPSNKVTEKGKDVELRCDPISGHTALYWYRQSLGQGLEFLIYFQGNSAPDKSGLPSDRFSAERTGGSVSTLTIQRTQQEDSAVYLCASSLAPGWTDTQYFGPGTRLTVL.

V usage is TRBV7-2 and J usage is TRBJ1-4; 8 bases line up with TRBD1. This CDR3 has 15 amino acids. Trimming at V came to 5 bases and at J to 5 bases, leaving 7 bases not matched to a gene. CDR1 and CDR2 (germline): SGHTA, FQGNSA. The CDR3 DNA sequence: TGTGCCAGCAGCCAACGGACAGGGTGGAATGAAAAACTGTTTTTT. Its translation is CASSQRTGWNEKLFF.

CDR3 residues: CASSLNREDQPQHF. The CDR3 bases are TGTGCCAGCAGCTTAAATAGGGAGGATCAGCCCCAGCATTTT. V gene TRBV5-5 combines with J gene TRBJ1-5; unclear D gene. Germline V gene sequence: CDR1 SGHKS, CDR2 YYEKEE (reference sequence). The CDR3 loop spans 14 amino acids. V was clipped by 2 bases and J by 5 bases, with 11 bases between them. Drawing the rest from reference TRBV5-5 and TRBJ1-5, the complete variable domain is DAGVTQSPTHLIKTRGQQVTLRCSPISGHKSVSWYQQVLGQGPQFIFQYYEKEERGRGNFPDRFSARQFPNYSSELNVNALLLGDSALYLCASSLNREDQPQHFGDGTRLSIL.

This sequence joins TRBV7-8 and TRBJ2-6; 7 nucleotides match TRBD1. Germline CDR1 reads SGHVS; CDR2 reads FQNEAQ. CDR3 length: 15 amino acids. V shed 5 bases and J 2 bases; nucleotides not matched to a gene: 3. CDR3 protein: CASSIQGTGANVLTF. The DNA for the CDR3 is TGTGCCAGCAGCATACAGGGGACTGGGGCCAACGTCCTGACTTTC.

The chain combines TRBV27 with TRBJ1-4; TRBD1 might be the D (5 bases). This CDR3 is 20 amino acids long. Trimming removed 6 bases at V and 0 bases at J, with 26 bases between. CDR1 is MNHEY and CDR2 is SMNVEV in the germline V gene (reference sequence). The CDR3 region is CASSPRGVGLGYATNEKLFF. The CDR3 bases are TGTGCCAGCAGCCCCAGAGGAGTGGGACTAGGTTATGCAACTAATGAAAAACTGTTTTTT.

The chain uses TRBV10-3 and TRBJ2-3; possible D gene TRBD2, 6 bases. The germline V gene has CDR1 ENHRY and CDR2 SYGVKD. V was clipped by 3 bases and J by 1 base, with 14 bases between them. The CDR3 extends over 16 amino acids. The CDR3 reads CAISDRDSVGTDTQYF. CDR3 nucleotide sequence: TGTGCCATCAGTGACCGGGACTCAGTGGGCACAGATACGCAGTATTTT.

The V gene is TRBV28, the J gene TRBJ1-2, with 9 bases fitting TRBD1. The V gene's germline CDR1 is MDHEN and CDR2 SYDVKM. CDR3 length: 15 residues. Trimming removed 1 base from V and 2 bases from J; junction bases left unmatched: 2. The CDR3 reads CASSLFGTGNYGYTF. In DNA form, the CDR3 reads TGTGCCAGCAGTTTATTCGGGACAGGGAACTATGGCTACACCTTC.

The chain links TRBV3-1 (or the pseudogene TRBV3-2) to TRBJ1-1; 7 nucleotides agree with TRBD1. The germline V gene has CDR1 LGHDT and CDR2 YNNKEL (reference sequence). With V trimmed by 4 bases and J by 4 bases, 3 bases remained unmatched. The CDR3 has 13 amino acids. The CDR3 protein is CASSLTGVTEAFF. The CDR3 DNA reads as TGTGCCAGCAGCCTAACAGGGGTCACTGAAGCTTTCTTT.

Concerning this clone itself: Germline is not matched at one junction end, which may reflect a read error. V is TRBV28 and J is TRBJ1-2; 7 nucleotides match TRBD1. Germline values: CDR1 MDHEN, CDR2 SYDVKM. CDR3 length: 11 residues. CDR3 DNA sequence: TGTGCCAGCAGTTCACGCGACAGGGCAGACTTC. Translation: CASSSRDRADF.

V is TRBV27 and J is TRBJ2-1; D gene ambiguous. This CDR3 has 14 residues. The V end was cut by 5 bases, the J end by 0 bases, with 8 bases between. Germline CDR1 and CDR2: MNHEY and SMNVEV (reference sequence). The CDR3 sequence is CASSRRGSYNEQFF. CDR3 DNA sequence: TGTGCCAGCAGTAGGAGAGGCTCCTACAATGAGCAGTTCTTC.

CDR3 nucleotide sequence: TGTGCCAGCAGCTCAGGGACTAGCGGGAGGGCCTACGAGCAGTACTTC. This sequence encodes CASSSGTSGRAYEQYF. The chain couples TRBV9 to TRBJ2-7, with 16 bases fitting TRBD2. V trimming: 4 bases; J trimming: 2 bases; junction bases outside the gene matches: 3. Germline V CDR1 and CDR2: SGDLS, YYNGEE. This CDR3 has 16 amino acids.

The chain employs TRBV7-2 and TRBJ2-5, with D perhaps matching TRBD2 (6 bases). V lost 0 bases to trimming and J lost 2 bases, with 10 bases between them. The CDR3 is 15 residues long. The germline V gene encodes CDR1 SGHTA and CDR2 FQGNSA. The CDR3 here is CASSLAAGIQETQYF. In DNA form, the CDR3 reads TGTGCCAGCAGCTTAGCGGCGGGGATTCAAGAGACCCAGTACTTC.

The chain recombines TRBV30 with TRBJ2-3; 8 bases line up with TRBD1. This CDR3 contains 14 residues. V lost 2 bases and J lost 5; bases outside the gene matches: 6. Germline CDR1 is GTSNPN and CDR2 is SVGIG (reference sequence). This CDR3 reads CAWSRQGAGDTQYF. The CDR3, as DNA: TGTGCCTGGAGTCGGCAGGGGGCAGGAGATACGCAGTATTTT.

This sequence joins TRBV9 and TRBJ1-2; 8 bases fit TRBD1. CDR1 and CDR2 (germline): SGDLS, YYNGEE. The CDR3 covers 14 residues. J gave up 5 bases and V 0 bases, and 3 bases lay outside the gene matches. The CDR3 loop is CASSVGTGKYGYTF. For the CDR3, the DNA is TGTGCCAGCAGCGTAGGGACAGGGAAGTATGGCTACACCTTC.

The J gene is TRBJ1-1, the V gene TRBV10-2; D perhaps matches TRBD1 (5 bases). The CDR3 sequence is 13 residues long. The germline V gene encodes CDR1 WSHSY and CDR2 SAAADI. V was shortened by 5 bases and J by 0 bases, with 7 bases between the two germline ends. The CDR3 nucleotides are TGCGCCAGCAGTCGACAGATGAACACTGAAGCTTTCTTT. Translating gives CASSRQMNTEAFF.

The CDR3 DNA reads TGTGCCAGCAGCCAAGACAGGGGGCCCTCTCTGAACTATGGCTACACCTTC. Translation: CASSQDRGPSLNYGYTF. The V call is TRBV3-1 (or the pseudogene TRBV3-2), the J call TRBJ1-2; 8 bases agree with TRBD1. Germline V gene lookup returns CDR1 LGHDT and CDR2 YNNKEL (reference sequence). This CDR3 has 17 residues. The trim removed 0 bases at V and 2 bases at J, leaving 8 bases unmatched.

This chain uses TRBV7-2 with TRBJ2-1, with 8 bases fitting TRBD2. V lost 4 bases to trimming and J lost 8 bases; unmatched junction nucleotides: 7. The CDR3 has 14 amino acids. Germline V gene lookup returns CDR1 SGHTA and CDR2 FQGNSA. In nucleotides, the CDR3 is TGTGCCAGCAGCTCAGGGACTAGTTGGTATGAGCAGTTCTTC. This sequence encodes CASSSGTSWYEQFF.

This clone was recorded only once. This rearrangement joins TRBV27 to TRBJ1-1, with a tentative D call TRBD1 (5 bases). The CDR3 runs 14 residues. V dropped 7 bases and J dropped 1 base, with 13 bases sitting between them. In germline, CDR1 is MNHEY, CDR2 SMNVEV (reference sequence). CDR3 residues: CASTSGFENTEAFF. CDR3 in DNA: TGTGCCAGCACCTCAGGGTTCGAGAACACTGAAGCTTTCTTT.

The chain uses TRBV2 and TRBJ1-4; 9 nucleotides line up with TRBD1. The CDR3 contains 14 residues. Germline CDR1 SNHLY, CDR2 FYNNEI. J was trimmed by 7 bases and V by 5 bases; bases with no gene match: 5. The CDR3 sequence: CASSQDRGSEKLFF. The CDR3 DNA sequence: TGTGCCAGCAGTCAGGACAGGGGAAGTGAAAAACTGTTTTTT.